The TCR beta chain described here comes from a study of spatial heterogeneity in lung cancer. CDR3 length equals 15 residues. CDR1 is SGHRS and CDR2 is YFSETQ in the germline V gene. V was pared by 1 base and J by 3 bases, with 6 bases of the junction left unmatched. This clonotype has only a few counts. Time point defined: sample taken at primary tumor resection. Sequencing was performed on whole RNA extracted from tumor and nontumor lung tissue, or from frozen PBMC, and the material was left unsorted. TCRdb ran MiXCR on the 5' RACE reads and lists one entry per CDR3 protein. The top ten clones hold about 7.1% of a sample with some 87,000 distinct CDR3 sequences, 7% to 9% of them seen once.

V is TRBV5-1 and J is TRBJ2-5; 7 bases are shared with TRBD1. This specimen consisted of PBMCs, obtained at surgery. The receptor was isolated from a male donor with early-stage non-small cell lung cancer. The CDR3 spells CASSLQGTAKETQYF. CDR3 coding DNA: TGCGCCAGCAGCTTGCAAGGGACAGCTAAAGAGACCCAGTACTTC.